This TCR beta chain appears in the sequencing data of a study of T cells in Graves' hyperthyroidism and ophthalmopathy. This CDR3 region has 16 residues. V lost 3 bases, J lost 7 bases, and 21 bases lay in between. Germline CDR1 is LNHDA and CDR2 is SQIVND (reference sequence). Study-level findings and limits: Clonotypes that were expanded in thyroid above 0.001 mostly appeared in blood too.

RNA transcripts were the template for amplifying TCR beta CDR3 regions. During a first-round RT-PCR of the TCR CDR3, the HTBI primer set was used. In TCRdb, the multiplex PCR reads were re-called with MiXCR into one record per CDR3 protein. The sample consists of under 350,000 distinct CDR3 sequences, about 14% of them appearing once. Only a few counts were recorded for this clonotype. Its specificity is unknown. The receptor's source is a woman aged 25 to 39 with Graves' hyperthyroidism that later progressed to Graves' ophthalmopathy. Sequencing input: blood. The chain recombines TRBV19 with TRBJ1-2; D not resolved. CDR3 coding DNA: TGTGCCAGTAGTATGGGCAGAGGGAGGCGGGGTGTTGGCTACACCTTC. It translates to CASSMGRGRRGVGYTF.